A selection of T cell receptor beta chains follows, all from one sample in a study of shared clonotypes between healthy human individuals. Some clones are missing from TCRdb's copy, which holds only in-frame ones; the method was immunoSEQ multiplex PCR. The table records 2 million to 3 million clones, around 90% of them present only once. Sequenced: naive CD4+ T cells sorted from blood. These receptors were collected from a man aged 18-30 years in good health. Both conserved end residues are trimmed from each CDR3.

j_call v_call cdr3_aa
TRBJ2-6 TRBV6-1 ASNRAAGANVLT
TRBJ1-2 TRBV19 ASSISRGLQNYGYT
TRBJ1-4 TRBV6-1 ASSEGSAYNEKLF
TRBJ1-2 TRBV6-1 ASSVRGYKGLYGYT
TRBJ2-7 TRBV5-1 ASSLEGDHGYEQY
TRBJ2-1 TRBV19 ASSIEGSGGPLSSYNEQF
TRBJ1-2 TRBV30 AWSVGGVYT
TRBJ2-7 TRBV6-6 ASSYQTGNEQY
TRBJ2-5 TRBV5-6 ASSLLGQGSQETQY
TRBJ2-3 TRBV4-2 ASSQDRGGVEDTQY
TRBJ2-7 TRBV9 ASSVNGRGYEQY
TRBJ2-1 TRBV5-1 ASSARTSGSNEQF
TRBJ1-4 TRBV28 ASRSGNTNEKLF
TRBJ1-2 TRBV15 ATSRPPGAGGNGYT
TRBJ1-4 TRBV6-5 ASSYRWDEKLF
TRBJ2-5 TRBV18 ASSPSQSETQY
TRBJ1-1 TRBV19 ASSSRTYEAF
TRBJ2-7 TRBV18 ASSPRSTAPYEQY
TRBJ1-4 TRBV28 ASSKTTNEKLF
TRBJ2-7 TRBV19 ASSPRQGARLGVYEQY
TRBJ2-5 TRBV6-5 ASSYSRAVETQY
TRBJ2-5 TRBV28 ASSFGFPTSGGQETQY
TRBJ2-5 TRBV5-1 ASRSGSYSLQETQY